A selection of T cell receptor beta chains follows, all from one sample in a study of T cell repertoires in cytomegalovirus infection. TCRdb called the reads again in MiXCR, with one record for every CDR3 protein. The sample has some 800,000 distinct CDR3 sequences; approximately 30% are singletons. These receptors are not linked to any known antigen. The sample consisted of cultured CD8+ T cells from PBMCs, taken from culture after CMV antigen stimulation. Receptor source: a human donor in good health (CMV status not recorded). Some clones in this sample may be carry-over from other donors' samples. CDR3s leave out the opening cysteine and the closing phenylalanine or tryptophan.

length,V,J,CDR3
8,TRBV2,TRBJ2-7,ASSDRTLY
10,TRBV12-3/TRBV12-4,TRBJ1-1,ASMGSNTEAF
15,TRBV25-1,TRBJ2-5,ASSVPKLLVGGETQY
14,TRBV19,TRBJ1-2,ASSPGPRYPPPGYT
10,TRBV10-2,TRBJ1-1,ASNQVGTEAF
15,TRBV27,TRBJ2-7,ASSLSWDPAGLYEQY
13,TRBV20-1,TRBJ2-2,SARDRQGDTGELF
14,TRBV11-3,TRBJ1-5,ASSLPKARSYQPQH
14,TRBV7-6,TRBJ1-3,ASSFGRLGSGNTIY
9,TRBV9,TRBJ2-1,ASRGAGTQF
15,TRBV27,TRBJ2-7,ASSFSWGGPLSYEQY
12,TRBV19,TRBJ2-2,ASMGQIYTGELF
12,TRBV2,TRBJ2-6,ASLDSSGANVLT
11,TRBV12-3/TRBV12-4,TRBJ2-5,ASTPGRRETQY
13,TRBV20-1,TRBJ2-7,SARGSERGTNEQY
13,TRBV12-3/TRBV12-4,TRBJ2-1,ASSQVGFSYNEQF
16,TRBV27,TRBJ2-7,ASSLSYPVGIAGYEQY
12,TRBV4-1,TRBJ1-1,ASSPTRANTEAF
12,TRBV27,TRBJ1-4,ASSWGGLNEKLF
10,TRBV6-1,TRBJ1-2,AGGGALFGYT
15,TRBV10-3,TRBJ2-5,AIRSSTLGEPQETQY
17,TRBV7-9,TRBJ2-6,ASRGGGAPFVSGANVLT
13,TRBV3-1,TRBJ2-1,ASSQEWRGGGEQF
12,TRBV27,TRBJ1-2,ASSAAGTLGGYT
9,TRBV7-9,TRBJ2-1,ASSPFAEQF
12,TRBV29-1,TRBJ1-1,SVPGGTVNTEAF
13,TRBV4-3,TRBJ2-5,ASSQGGRYQETQY
14,TRBV5-1,TRBJ2-7,ASSCDRDRECHEQY
14,TRBV11-3,TRBJ2-5,ASSSRSGGAGETQY
13,TRBV6-2/TRBV6-3,TRBJ2-5,ASSYSLTTRETQY
13,TRBV7-9,TRBJ1-2,ASSSGPSLNYGYT
14,TRBV10-3,TRBJ1-3,AISEGGLGSGNTIY
14,TRBV11-2,TRBJ2-3,ASSPGGGTATDTQY
13,TRBV7-2,TRBJ2-1,ASSHQDRGYYEQF
14,TRBV7-8,TRBJ2-1,ASSRGLAGLVNEQF
11,TRBV27,TRBJ2-7,ASSFGGNHEQY
10,TRBV12-3/TRBV12-4,TRBJ2-7,ASSANRYEQY
13,TRBV7-6,TRBJ1-1,ASSLRGGGFTEAF
11,TRBV27,TRBJ2-2,ASSSQKTGELF
13,TRBV12-3/TRBV12-4,TRBJ2-5,ASSPYSGDQETQY